These 29 T cell receptor beta chains were all obtained from the same sample, sequenced in a study of shared clonotypes between healthy human individuals. The table came from immunoSEQ multiplex PCR; TCRdb's copy has only in-frame clones and leaves some out. Of some 500,000 clones in the sample, 95% to 97% were seen once. Specimen: naive CD4+ T cells sorted from blood. Subset indicated: CD45RA+ positively selected. These receptor sequences come from a woman in her thirties in good health.

This rearrangement joins TRBV7-8 to TRBJ2-7; D call uncertain. Germline V CDR1 and CDR2: SGHVS, FQNEAQ. V shed 1 base and J shed 1 base, with 11 bases lying between them. CDR3 length: 15 amino acids. CDR3 protein: CASSLGTASSYEQYF. CDR3 DNA: TGTGCCAGCAGCTTAGGCACGGCAAGTTCCTACGAGCAGTACTTC.

The V call is TRBV19, the J call TRBJ1-5; the match to TRBD1 covers 7 bases. Germline CDR1 reads LNHDA; CDR2 reads SQIVND (reference sequence). CDR3 length equals 14 residues. V shed 6 bases and J 7 bases; nucleotides not matched to a gene: 9. The CDR3 loop is CASSPGQRSQPQHF. In DNA form, the CDR3 reads TGTGCCAGTAGCCCGGGACAGAGGTCCCAGCCCCAGCATTTT.

The chain uses TRBV30 and TRBJ1-1, with a tentative D call TRBD1 (5 bases). The V end lost 7 bases, the J end lost 1 base, and 10 bases lay between the germline ends. CDR3 length: 12 amino acids. CDR1 and CDR2 from the germline V gene are GTSNPN and SVGIG (reference sequence). The CDR3 DNA reads TGTGCCTTGACAGTCCAGAACACTGAAGCTTTCTTT. Translated: CALTVQNTEAFF.

The chain uses TRBV6-1 and TRBJ2-3; D is perhaps TRBD2 (7 bases). CDR3 size: 13 residues. CDR1 and CDR2 from the germline V gene are MNHNS and SASEGT. The V and J ends lost 4 bases and 9 bases respectively, with 14 bases between them. The CDR3 region has the DNA TGTGCCAGCAGTGCGGAGGGGGGGAAGACGCAGTATTTT. This codes for CASSAEGGKTQYF.

This chain connects TRBV7-8 to TRBJ2-7; no clear D gene. The V end was cut by 4 bases, the J end by 0 bases, with 16 bases between. CDR3 size: 16 residues. The germline CDR1 and CDR2 sequences are SGHVS and FQNEAQ. The CDR3: CASSSGVPSTSYEQYF. CDR3 DNA sequence: TGTGCCAGCAGCTCAGGAGTACCCTCCACCTCCTACGAGCAGTACTTC.

CDR3 sequence reads: CASSLRLAGVVDTQYF. CDR3 DNA sequence: TGTGCCAGCAGCTTAAGACTAGCGGGAGTGGTAGATACGCAGTATTTT. The chain has TRBV13 and TRBJ2-3, with 12 bases fitting TRBD2. Germline V gene lookup returns CDR1 PRHDT and CDR2 FYEKMQ (reference sequence). The CDR3 contains 16 residues. Trimming at V came to 2 bases and at J to 5 bases, leaving 5 bases not matched to a gene.

The chain links TRBV20-1 to TRBJ1-1; D gene uncertain. The germline V gene encodes CDR1 DFQATT and CDR2 SNEGSKA (reference sequence). This CDR3 spans 10 amino acids. Trimming shortened V by 1 base and J by 10 bases, and 7 bases separated the two germline ends. The CDR3 bases are TGCAGTGCTAGAGCCTTTCGAGCTTTCTTT. Encoded protein: CSARAFRAFF.

V gene TRBV5-1 combines with J gene TRBJ2-5, with TRBD1 matching over 9 bases. The CDR3 extends over 13 amino acids. Per the germline V gene, CDR1 is SGHRS and CDR2 is YFSETQ. J was trimmed by 11 bases and V by 4 bases; bases with no gene match: 9. CDR3 DNA: TGCGCCAGCAGCCATGGACAGGGGCGGGAGCAGTACTTC. Its translation is CASSHGQGREQYF.

The chain has TRBV5-1 and TRBJ2-1; possibly TRBD1 or TRBD2 for D (5 bases each). This CDR3 is built from 15 residues. Trimming left V 4 bases short and J 8 bases short, with 19 bases between. The germline gives CDR1 SGHRS, CDR2 YFSETQ. The CDR3 coding sequence is TGCGCCAGCAGCCTCAACCCCCAGGGAGACTATGAGCAGTTCTTC. Its translation: CASSLNPQGDYEQFF.

The chain joins TRBV10-1 to TRBJ2-3; 11 bases fit TRBD2. The V and J ends lost 2 bases and 1 base, in that order; junction bases with no gene match: 2. Germline V gives CDR1 WNHNN, CDR2 SYGVQD (reference sequence). This CDR3 region has 16 residues. The DNA of the CDR3 is TGCGCCAGCAGTGAGGAACTAGCGGGGGGCACAGATACGCAGTATTTT. Translating it yields CASSEELAGGTDTQYF.

The V call is TRBV7-2, the J call TRBJ2-3; D gene uncertain. Looked up from germline, CDR1 is SGHTA and CDR2 is FQGNSA. CDR3 length equals 17 residues. V was pared by 5 bases and J by 0 bases, with 18 bases between. In DNA, the CDR3 is TGTGCCAGCAGCCCTCAGGTTGCGGAACCTAGCACAGATACGCAGTATTTT. It yields the protein CASSPQVAEPSTDTQYF.

The gene calls are TRBV25-1 and TRBJ1-2, with D unclear. Between the trimmed V and J ends, which lost 7 bases and 2 bases, there was a span of 14 bases. From germline, CDR1 is MGHDK and CDR2 SYGVNS. The length of the CDR3 is 14 residues. The CDR3 sequence is CASTGRGINYGYTF. In DNA form, the CDR3 reads TGTGCCAGCACCGGACGTGGGATCAACTATGGCTACACCTTC.

The CDR3 DNA follows: TGCGCCAGCAGTCCCCCAGGGGGGGGCCCTAACTATGGCTACACCTTC. Its protein is CASSPPGGGPNYGYTF. The chain recombines TRBV4-1 with TRBJ1-2, with 7 bases matching TRBD1. This CDR3 has 16 residues. V shed 6 bases and J 0 bases; nucleotides not matched to a gene: 10. The germline CDR1 and CDR2 sequences are MGHRA and YSYEKL.

In DNA, the CDR3 is TGTGCCAGCACCGACAGTAACACTGAAGCTTTCTTT. Its translation is CASTDSNTEAFF. The rearrangement uses TRBV28 and TRBJ1-1; D may be TRBD1 (5 bases). V lost 7 bases to trimming and J lost 2 bases, with 8 bases between them. The CDR3 contains 12 residues. The germline gives CDR1 MDHEN, CDR2 SYDVKM.

Here the CDR3 reads CASYRRGAGDYGYTF. Written as DNA, the CDR3 is TGCGCCAGCTATCGTAGGGGCGCCGGGGACTATGGCTACACCTTC. The chain uses TRBV4-1 and TRBJ1-2; perhaps TRBD1 as D (5 bases). V was shortened by 8 bases and J by 3 bases, with 19 bases between the two germline ends. The CDR3 length is 15 residues. The germline V gene encodes CDR1 MGHRA and CDR2 YSYEKL.

The J gene is TRBJ2-2, the V gene TRBV5-1; TRBD2 matches at 7 bases. Germline CDR1 reads SGHRS; CDR2 reads YFSETQ. This CDR3 spans 16 amino acids. Trimming at V came to 1 base and at J to 2 bases, leaving 5 bases not matched to a gene. This chain's CDR3 is CASSLRAGANTGELFF. DNA of the CDR3: TGCGCCAGCAGCTTGAGGGCGGGAGCAAACACCGGGGAGCTGTTTTTT.

The gene calls are TRBV28 and TRBJ2-3, with D unclear. Trimming took off 6 bases at V and 10 bases at J, with 11 bases between the two ends. The CDR3 consists of 11 residues. Germline V gene data show CDR1 as MDHEN and CDR2 as SYDVKM. The CDR3 DNA reads as TGTGCCAGCAGGGACGGTGGTCCGCAGTATTTT. Its protein is CASRDGGPQYF.

The chain combines TRBV6-6 with TRBJ1-4, with a weak D call TRBD1 (5 bases). The CDR3 has 15 residues. V was cut by 2 bases and J by 7 bases, with 14 bases left in between. CDR1 and CDR2 from the germline V gene are MNHNY and SVGAGI (reference sequence). Here the CDR3 reads CASSYDGGRGEKLFF. The DNA for the CDR3 is TGTGCCAGCAGTTACGATGGGGGGAGGGGTGAAAAACTGTTTTTT.

The rearrangement joins TRBV11-2 to TRBJ1-1; no clear D. The CDR3 loop spans 17 amino acids. Germline V gives CDR1 SGHAT, CDR2 FQNNGV. The V gene lost 4 bases and the J gene lost 1 base, with 19 bases spanning the gap. CDR3 in amino acids: CASSSSNWAVENTEAFF. The CDR3 coding sequence is TGTGCCAGCAGCTCCTCCAACTGGGCCGTAGAGAACACTGAAGCTTTCTTT.

In regard to this clone: Distinct nucleotide sequences in the sample also encode this CDR3. The rearrangement uses TRBV18 and TRBJ2-7; 10 bases align to TRBD1. The CDR3 has 14 amino acids. V gave up 3 bases and J gave up 3 bases; unmatched junction bases: 2. Germline-derived CDR1 and CDR2 are KGHSH and LQKENI. CDR3 loop: CASSPGTGDYEQYF. The CDR3 bases are TGTGCCAGCTCACCGGGGACAGGGGACTACGAGCAGTACTTC.

CDR3 bases: TGTGCCACCCGACTTTCGGGCAGTCAAGAGACCCAGTACTTC. This encodes CATRLSGSQETQYF. V is TRBV7-9 and J is TRBJ2-5, with D hard to call. This CDR3 is built from 14 residues. The V end lost 10 bases, the J end lost 2 bases, and 17 bases lay between the germline ends. The germline CDR1 and CDR2 sequences are SEHNR and FQNEAQ (reference sequence). The whole variable domain, filled in from reference TRBV7-9 and TRBJ2-5, reads DTGVSQNPRHKITKRGQNVTFRCDPISEHNRLYWYRQTLGQGPEFLTYFQNEAQLEKSRLLSDRFSAERPKGSFSTLEIQRTEQGDSAMYLCATRLSGSQETQYFGPGTRLLVL.

This chain connects TRBV29-1 to TRBJ2-5; 7 positions match TRBD2. The J call may be mistaken, given a closer DNA end match to TRBJ2-7. CDR3 length: 16 residues. Germline CDR1 reads SQVTM; CDR2 reads ANQGSEA. CDR3 in DNA: TGCAGCGTTGACGGCCTAGCGGAGGACCTGTCCTACGAGCAGTACTTC. This translates into CSVDGLAEDLSYEQYF.

The table lists this clone with a few counts. This sequence joins TRBV7-6 and TRBJ2-3, with D unclear. Looked up from germline, CDR1 is SGHVS and CDR2 is FNYEAQ. V gave up 3 bases and J gave up 10 bases, with 14 bases separating them. The CDR3 runs 13 residues. CDR3 DNA: TGTGCCAGCAGCTTCAACCCTTCGGAACCGCAGTATTTT. Protein: CASSFNPSEPQYF.

The chain is built from TRBV28 and TRBJ2-3; TRBD1 might be the D (5 bases). The germline V and J ends were trimmed by 5 bases and 4 bases, with 19 bases remaining between them. CDR1 is MDHEN, CDR2 SYDVKM, per germline. The CDR3 extends over 16 amino acids. The CDR3 region has the DNA TGTGCCAGCAGTCCTAGACAGTTTATTGCCCCAGATACGCAGTATTTT. It encodes CASSPRQFIAPDTQYF.

This clone has a single count. V is TRBV28 and J is TRBJ2-1; a weak D match, TRBD2 (5 bases). The length of the CDR3 is 13 residues. Trimming shortened V by 6 bases and J by 3 bases, and 9 bases separated the two germline ends. Germline V gives CDR1 MDHEN, CDR2 SYDVKM. The CDR3 DNA sequence: TGTGCCAGCAGCCGGACTGGCTACAATGAGCAGTTCTTC. Translated: CASSRTGYNEQFF. Full variable domain (outside the CDR3, taken from reference TRBV28 and TRBJ2-1): DVKVTQSSRYLVKRTGEKVFLECVQDMDHENMFWYRQDPGLGLRLIYFSYDVKMKEKGDIPEGYSVSREKKERFSLILESASTNQTSMYLCASSRTGYNEQFFGPGTRLTVL.

The chain links TRBV18 to TRBJ1-2; TRBD1 agrees at 7 bases. Germline V lookup: CDR1 KGHSH, CDR2 LQKENI. The V segment lost 4 bases and the J segment 3 bases; nucleotides outside the gene matches: 5. There are 14 residues in the CDR3. CDR3 nucleotide sequence: TGTGCCAGCTCACGCGAAGGGACAGACTATGGCTACACCTTC. Its protein product is CASSREGTDYGYTF.

The chain links TRBV5-1 to TRBJ2-1; D may be TRBD1 (6 bases). Germline assignment: CDR1 SGHRS and CDR2 YFSETQ. The CDR3 consists of 14 residues. The germline V and J ends were trimmed by 4 bases and 5 bases, with 13 bases remaining between them. CDR3 residues: CASSPGTINNEQFF. CDR3 coding DNA: TGCGCCAGCAGCCCCGGGACAATAAACAATGAGCAGTTCTTC.

V usage is TRBV4-1 and J usage is TRBJ1-4; perhaps TRBD1 as D (5 bases). Germline loops: CDR1 MGHRA, CDR2 YSYEKL. V was cut by 2 bases and J by 0 bases, with 10 bases left in between. CDR3 size: 16 residues. CDR3 sequence: CASSQLPTATNEKLFF. The CDR3 DNA is TGCGCCAGCAGCCAACTACCGACAGCAACTAATGAAAAACTGTTTTTT.

This clone was observed a handful of times. The chain uses TRBV10-3 and TRBJ1-5; D not resolved. The germline V and J ends were trimmed by 8 bases and 5 bases, with 13 bases remaining between them. Germline values: CDR1 ENHRY, CDR2 SYGVKD. The CDR3 contains 13 residues. The CDR3 DNA reads TGTGCCATCGGCGAAAACGGGGATCAGCCCCAGCATTTT. As protein: CAIGENGDQPQHF.